The source of this T cell receptor beta chain is a study of PD-1 blockade in classical Hodgkin lymphoma. TCRdb's copy holds only in-frame clones and misses some; the assay was immunoSEQ multiplex PCR. Of 4,000 to 4,500 clones in the sample, about 80% are singletons; the top ten hold 13%. Time point specified: newly diagnosed, previously untreated cHL patient sample. Thawed PBMCs were the source of CD8+ T cells, obtained through magnetic negative selection. To note about this clone: The antigen remains undetermined.

Findings and limits, study-wide: Underlying causes for the observed repertoire differences were not defined, possibly disease activity or prior therapy. According to reports, newly diagnosed patients had lower baseline TCR diversity than healthy donors, and relapsed/refractory patients had lower baseline TCR diversity still.

The TCR comes from a human donor with classical Hodgkin lymphoma. The sequenced sample consisted of CD8+ T cells from blood.

The CDR3 sequence is CASATGALNEKLFF. DNA of the CDR3: TGTGCCAGCGCTACAGGGGCACTTAATGAAAAACTGTTTTTT. This chain connects TRBV19 to TRBJ1-4; 7 bases align to TRBD1. Germline V gene lookup returns CDR1 LNHDA and CDR2 SQIVND (reference sequence). CDR3 size: 14 residues. Trimming took 9 bases from V and 4 from J; bases not matched to a gene: 8.